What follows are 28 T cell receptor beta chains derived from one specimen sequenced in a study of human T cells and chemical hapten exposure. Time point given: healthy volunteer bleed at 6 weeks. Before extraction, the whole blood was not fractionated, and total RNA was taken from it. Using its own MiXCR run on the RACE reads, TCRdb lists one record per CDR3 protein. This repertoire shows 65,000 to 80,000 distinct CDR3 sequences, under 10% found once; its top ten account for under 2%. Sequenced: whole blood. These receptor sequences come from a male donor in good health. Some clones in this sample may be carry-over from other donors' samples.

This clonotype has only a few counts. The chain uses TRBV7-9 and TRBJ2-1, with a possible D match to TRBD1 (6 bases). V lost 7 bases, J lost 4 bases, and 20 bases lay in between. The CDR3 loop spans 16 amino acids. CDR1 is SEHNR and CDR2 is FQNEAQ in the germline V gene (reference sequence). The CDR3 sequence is CASTPSQGTGYNEQFF. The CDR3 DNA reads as TGTGCCAGCACCCCCTCCCAGGGGACGGGTTACAATGAGCAGTTCTTC.

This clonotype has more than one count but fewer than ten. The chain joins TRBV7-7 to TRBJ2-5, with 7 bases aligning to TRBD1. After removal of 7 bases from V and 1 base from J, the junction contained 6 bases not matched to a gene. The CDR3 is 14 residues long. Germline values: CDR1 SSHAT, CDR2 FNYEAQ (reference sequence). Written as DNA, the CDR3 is TGTGCCAGCACCCCGACAGGGCTCCAAGAGACCCAGTACTTC. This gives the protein CASTPTGLQETQYF. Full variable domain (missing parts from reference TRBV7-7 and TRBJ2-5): GAGVSQSPRYKVTKRGQDVTLRCDPISSHATLYWYQQALGQGPEFLTYFNYEAQPDKSGLPSDRFSAERPEGSISTLTIQRTEQRDSAMYRCASTPTGLQETQYFGPGTRLLVL.

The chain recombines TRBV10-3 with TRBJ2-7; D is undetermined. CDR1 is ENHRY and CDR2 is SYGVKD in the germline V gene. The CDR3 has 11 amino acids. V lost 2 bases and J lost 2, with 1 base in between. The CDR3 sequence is CAISETYEQYF. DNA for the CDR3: TGTGCCATCAGTGAGACCTACGAGCAGTACTTC.

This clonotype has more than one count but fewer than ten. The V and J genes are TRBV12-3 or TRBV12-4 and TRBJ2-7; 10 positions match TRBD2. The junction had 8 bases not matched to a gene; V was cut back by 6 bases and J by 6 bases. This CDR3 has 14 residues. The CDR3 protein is CASRSGTSASEQYF. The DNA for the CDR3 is TGTGCCAGCAGGTCCGGGACTAGCGCGTCCGAGCAGTACTTC.

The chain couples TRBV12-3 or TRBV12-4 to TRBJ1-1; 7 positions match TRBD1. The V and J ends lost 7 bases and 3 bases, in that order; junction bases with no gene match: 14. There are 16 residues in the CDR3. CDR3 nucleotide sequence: TGTGCCAGCACTTCGACAGGGAGGATCAGGGACACTGAAGCTTTCTTT. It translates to CASTSTGRIRDTEAFF.

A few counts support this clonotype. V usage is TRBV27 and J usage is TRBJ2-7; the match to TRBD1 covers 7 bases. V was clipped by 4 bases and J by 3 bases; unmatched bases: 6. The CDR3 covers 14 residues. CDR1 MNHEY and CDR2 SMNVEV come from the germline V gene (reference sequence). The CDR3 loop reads CASSSRGGRYEQYF. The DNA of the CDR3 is TGTGCCAGCAGTTCCCGAGGGGGCCGCTACGAGCAGTACTTC.

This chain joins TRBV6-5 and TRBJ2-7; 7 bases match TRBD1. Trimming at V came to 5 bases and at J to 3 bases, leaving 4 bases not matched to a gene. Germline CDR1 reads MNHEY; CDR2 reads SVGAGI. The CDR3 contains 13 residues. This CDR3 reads CASSQGQDYEQYF. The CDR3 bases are TGTGCCAGCAGTCAAGGACAGGACTACGAGCAGTACTTC.

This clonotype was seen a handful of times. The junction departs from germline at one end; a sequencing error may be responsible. The chain's CDR3 is CASTLTGARGYEQYF. DNA of the CDR3: TGTGCCAGCACCTTAACGGGAGCACGCGGCTACGAGCAGTACTTC. The gene calls are TRBV7-9 and TRBJ2-7; the D gene is possibly TRBD2 (6 bases). The germline CDR1 and CDR2 sequences are SEHNR and FQNEAQ (reference sequence). This CDR3 region has 15 residues.

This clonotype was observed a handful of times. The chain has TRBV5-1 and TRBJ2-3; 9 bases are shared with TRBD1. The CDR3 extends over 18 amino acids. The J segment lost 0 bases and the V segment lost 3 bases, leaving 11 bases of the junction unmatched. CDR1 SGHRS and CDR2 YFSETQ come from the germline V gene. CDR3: CASSWRQGGTSSTDTQYF. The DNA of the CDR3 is TGCGCCAGCAGCTGGCGACAGGGGGGAACGAGTAGCACAGATACGCAGTATTTT.

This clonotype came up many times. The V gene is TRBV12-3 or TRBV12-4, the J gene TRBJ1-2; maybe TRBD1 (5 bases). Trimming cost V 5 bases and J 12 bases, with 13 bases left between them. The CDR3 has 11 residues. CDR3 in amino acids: CASSPGTEDTF. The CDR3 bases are TGTGCCAGCAGTCCAGGGACTGAGGACACCTTC.

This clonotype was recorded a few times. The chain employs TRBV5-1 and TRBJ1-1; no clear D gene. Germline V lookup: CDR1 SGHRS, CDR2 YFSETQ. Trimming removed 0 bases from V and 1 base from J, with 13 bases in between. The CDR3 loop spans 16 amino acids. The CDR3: CASSLEAAGKNTEAFF. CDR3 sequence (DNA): TGCGCCAGCAGCTTGGAGGCGGCAGGCAAGAACACTGAAGCTTTCTTT.

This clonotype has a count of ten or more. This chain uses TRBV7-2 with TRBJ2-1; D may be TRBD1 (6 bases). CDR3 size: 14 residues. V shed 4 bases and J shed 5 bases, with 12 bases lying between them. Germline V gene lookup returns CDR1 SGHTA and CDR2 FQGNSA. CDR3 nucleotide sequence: TGTGCCAGCAGCTCCCCGAGGGGGAACAATGAGCAGTTCTTC. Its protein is CASSSPRGNNEQFF.

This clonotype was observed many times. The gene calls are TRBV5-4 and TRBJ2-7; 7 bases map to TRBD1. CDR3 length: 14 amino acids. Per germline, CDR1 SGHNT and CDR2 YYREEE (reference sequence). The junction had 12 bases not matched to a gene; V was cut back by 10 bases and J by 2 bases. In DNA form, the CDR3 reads TGTGCCTTCCATTCAGGGGGTCCAGCCTACGAGCAGTACTTC. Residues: CAFHSGGPAYEQYF.

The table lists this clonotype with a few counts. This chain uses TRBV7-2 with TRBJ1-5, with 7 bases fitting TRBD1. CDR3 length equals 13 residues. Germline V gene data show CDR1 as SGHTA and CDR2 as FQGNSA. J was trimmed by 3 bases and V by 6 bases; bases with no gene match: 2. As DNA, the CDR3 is TGTGCCAGCAGGGGACAGAACAATCAGCCCCAGCATTTT. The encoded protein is CASRGQNNQPQHF.

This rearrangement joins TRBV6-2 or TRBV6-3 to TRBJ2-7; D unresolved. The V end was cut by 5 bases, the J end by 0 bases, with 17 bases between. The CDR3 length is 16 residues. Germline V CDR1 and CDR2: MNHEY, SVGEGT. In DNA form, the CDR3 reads TGTGCCAGCAGTCCCCCCGGACCGGTGGGCTCCTACGAGCAGTACTTC. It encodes CASSPPGPVGSYEQYF.

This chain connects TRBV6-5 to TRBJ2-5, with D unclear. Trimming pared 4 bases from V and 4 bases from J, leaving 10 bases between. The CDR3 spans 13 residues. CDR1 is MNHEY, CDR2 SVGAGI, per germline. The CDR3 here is CASSCGGRETQYF. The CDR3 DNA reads TGTGCCAGCAGTTGTGGTGGAAGAGAGACCCAGTACTTC.

CDR3 sequence: CSAKDRGRTEAFF. The CDR3 DNA reads TGCAGTGCTAAAGACAGGGGGCGGACTGAAGCTTTCTTT. The chain couples TRBV20-1 to TRBJ1-1; the match to TRBD1 covers 10 bases. Germline trimming cut 4 bases from V and 5 bases from J; bases unmatched to any gene: 4. CDR1 and CDR2 from the germline V gene are DFQATT and SNEGSKA (reference sequence). The CDR3 has 13 residues.

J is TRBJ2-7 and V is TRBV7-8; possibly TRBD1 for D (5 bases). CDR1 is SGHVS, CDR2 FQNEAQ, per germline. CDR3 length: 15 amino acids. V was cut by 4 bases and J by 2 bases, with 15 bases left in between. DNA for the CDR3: TGTGCCAGCAGCTACTCGCTTGGGGCGGCCTACGAGCAGTACTTC. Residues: CASSYSLGAAYEQYF.

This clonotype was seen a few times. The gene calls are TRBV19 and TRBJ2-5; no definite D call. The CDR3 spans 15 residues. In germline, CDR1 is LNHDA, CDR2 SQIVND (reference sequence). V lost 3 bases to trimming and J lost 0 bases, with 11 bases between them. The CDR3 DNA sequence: TGTGCCAGTAGTATTGGGCAGCAGTACCAAGAGACCCAGTACTTC. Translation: CASSIGQQYQETQYF.

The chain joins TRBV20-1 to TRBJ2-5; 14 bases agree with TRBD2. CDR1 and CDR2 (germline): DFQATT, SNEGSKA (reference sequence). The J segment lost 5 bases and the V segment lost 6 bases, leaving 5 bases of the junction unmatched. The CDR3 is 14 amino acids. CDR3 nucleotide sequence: TGCAGTGCCAGACTAGCGGGAGGGTACGAGACCCAGTACTTC. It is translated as CSARLAGGYETQYF.

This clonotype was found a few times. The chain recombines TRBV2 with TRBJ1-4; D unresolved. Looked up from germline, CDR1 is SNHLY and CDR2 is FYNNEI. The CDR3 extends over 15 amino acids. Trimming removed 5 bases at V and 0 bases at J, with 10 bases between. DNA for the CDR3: TGTGCCAGCAGTCCTTCCGGGACAACTAATGAAAAACTGTTTTTT. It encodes CASSPSGTTNEKLFF.

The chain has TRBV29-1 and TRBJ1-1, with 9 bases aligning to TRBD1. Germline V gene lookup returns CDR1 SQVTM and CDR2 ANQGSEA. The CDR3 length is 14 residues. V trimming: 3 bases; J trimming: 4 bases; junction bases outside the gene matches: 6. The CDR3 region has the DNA TGCAGCGTTGAGTCGCAGGACAGGGGCACTGAAGCTTTCTTT. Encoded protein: CSVESQDRGTEAFF. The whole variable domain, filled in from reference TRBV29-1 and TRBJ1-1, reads SAVISQKPSRDICQRGTSLTIQCQVDSQVTMMFWYRQQPGQSLTLIATANQGSEATYESGFVIDKFPISRPNLTFSTLTVSNMSPEDSSIYLCSVESQDRGTEAFFGQGTRLTVV.

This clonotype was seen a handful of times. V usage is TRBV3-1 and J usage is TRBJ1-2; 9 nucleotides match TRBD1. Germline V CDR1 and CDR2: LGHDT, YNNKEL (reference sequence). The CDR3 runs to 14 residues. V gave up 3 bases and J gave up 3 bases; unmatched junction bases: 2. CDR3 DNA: TGTGCCAGCAGCCAGACAGGGGGAGACTATGGCTACACCTTC. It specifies CASSQTGGDYGYTF.

The CDR3 coding sequence is TGTGCCAGCCGAACTGACGACAGGGCTATTTCTTCTAAGTCTGGGGCCAACGTCCTGACTTTC. Protein: CASRTDDRAISSKSGANVLTF. The rearrangement joins TRBV7-6 to TRBJ2-6; 7 nucleotides line up with TRBD1. V shed 8 bases, J shed 1 base, and the junction held 23 bases outside the gene matches. The CDR3 consists of 21 residues. CDR1 and CDR2 (germline): SGHVS, FNYEAQ.

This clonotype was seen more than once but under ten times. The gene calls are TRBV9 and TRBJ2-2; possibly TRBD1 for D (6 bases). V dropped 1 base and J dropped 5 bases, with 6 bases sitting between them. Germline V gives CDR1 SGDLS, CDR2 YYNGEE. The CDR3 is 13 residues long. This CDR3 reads CASSVQGTGELFF. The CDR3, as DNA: TGTGCCAGCAGCGTACAGGGGACCGGGGAGCTGTTTTTT.

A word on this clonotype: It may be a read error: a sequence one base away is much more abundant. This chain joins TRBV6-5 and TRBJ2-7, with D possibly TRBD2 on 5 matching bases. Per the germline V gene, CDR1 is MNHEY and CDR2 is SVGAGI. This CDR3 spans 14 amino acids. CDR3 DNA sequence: TGTGCCAGCAGTTACGGGCAGAGGGCCTACGAGCAGAACTTC. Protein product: CASSYGQRAYEQNF.

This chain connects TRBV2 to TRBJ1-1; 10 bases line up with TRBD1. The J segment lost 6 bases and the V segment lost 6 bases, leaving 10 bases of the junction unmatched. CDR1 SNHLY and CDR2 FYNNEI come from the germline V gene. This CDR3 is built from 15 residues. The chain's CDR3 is CASRNPGQGSAEAFF. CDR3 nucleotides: TGTGCCAGCAGGAACCCGGGACAGGGGTCGGCTGAAGCTTTCTTT.

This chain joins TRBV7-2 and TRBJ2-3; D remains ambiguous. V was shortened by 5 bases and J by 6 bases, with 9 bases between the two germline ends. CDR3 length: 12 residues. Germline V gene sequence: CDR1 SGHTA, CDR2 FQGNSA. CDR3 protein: CASSVILDTQYF. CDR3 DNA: TGTGCCAGCAGCGTGATCCTTGATACGCAGTATTTT.